Shown below are 26 T cell receptor beta chains from a single sample sequenced in a study of shared T cell receptors in the human thymus. This table comes from immunoSEQ multiplex PCR, and its TCRdb copy is limited to in-frame clones, with some not included. The sample has approximately 68,000 clones; 90% to 95% are singletons. Source material: thymocytes. These TCRs come from a human donor.

This clone was found a few times. The chain carries TRBV9 and TRBJ1-1; D is ambiguous. The germline gives CDR1 SGDLS, CDR2 YYNGEE. CDR3 size: 12 residues. Trimming took off 3 bases at V and 1 base at J, with 4 bases between the two ends. CDR3 nucleotides: TGTGCCAGCAGCGGCCGGAACACTGAAGCTTTCTTT. This encodes CASSGRNTEAFF.

The J gene is TRBJ1-1, the V gene TRBV11-2; 7 nucleotides align to TRBD1. The length of the CDR3 is 19 residues. The V and J ends lost 2 bases and 4 bases, in that order; junction bases with no gene match: 19. Looked up from germline, CDR1 is SGHAT and CDR2 is FQNNGV. The CDR3 nucleotides read TGTGCCAGCAGCTTAATGAGGCTCAGACAGGGCAAACACGGCACTGAAGCTTTCTTT. Translation gives CASSLMRLRQGKHGTEAFF.

This chain connects TRBV5-1 to TRBJ2-1, with D possibly being TRBD1 (5 bases). Germline lookup yields CDR1 SGHRS and CDR2 YFSETQ. The CDR3 contains 12 residues. V shed 6 bases and J shed 9 bases, with 13 bases lying between them. In nucleotides, the CDR3 is TGCGCCAGCAAGGGGAATCCAGGTGAGCAGTTCTTC. It is translated as CASKGNPGEQFF.

This chain uses TRBV5-1 with TRBJ2-4; possible D gene TRBD2, 7 bases. V was clipped by 3 bases and J by 1 base, with 23 bases between them. CDR3 length equals 19 residues. Per germline, CDR1 SGHRS and CDR2 YFSETQ. CDR3 in amino acids: CASSSQQGGAESAKNIQYF. The CDR3 DNA reads TGCGCCAGCAGCTCGCAACAGGGAGGGGCTGAGAGTGCCAAAAACATTCAGTACTTC.

The CDR3 sequence: CASTTTQGWTEAFF. The DNA of the CDR3 is TGTGCCAGTACAACAACACAGGGTTGGACTGAAGCTTTCTTT. The chain joins TRBV6-1 to TRBJ1-1, with a possible D match to TRBD1 (6 bases). Trimming took 9 bases from V and 5 from J, leaving 19 bases between them. This CDR3 is built from 14 residues. The germline V gene encodes CDR1 MNHNS and CDR2 SASEGT.

The chain is built from TRBV10-2 and TRBJ2-5, with D possibly being TRBD1 (7 bases). CDR3 size: 16 residues. Between the trimmed V and J ends, which lost 3 bases and 5 bases, there was a span of 19 bases. Germline V gives CDR1 WSHSY, CDR2 SAAADI. The CDR3 DNA reads as TGCGCCAGCAGTGAAGACAGGGATGGGAGGTCGGAGACCCAGTACTTC. Amino acid sequence: CASSEDRDGRSETQYF.

This chain uses TRBV19 with TRBJ1-2; 10 bases agree with TRBD1. The CDR3 is made up of 14 amino acids. The V segment lost 6 bases and the J segment 5 bases; nucleotides outside the gene matches: 6. Germline CDR1 reads LNHDA; CDR2 reads SQIVND (reference sequence). CDR3 in DNA: TGTGCCAGTAGATTGACAGGGGGCCGTTATGGCTACACCTTC. Protein: CASRLTGGRYGYTF. Full variable domain (outside the CDR3, taken from reference TRBV19 and TRBJ1-2): DGGITQSPKYLFRKEGQNVTLSCEQNLNHDAMYWYRQDPGQGLRLIYYSQIVNDFQKGDIAEGYSVSREKKESFPLTVTSAQKNPTAFYLCASRLTGGRYGYTFGSGTRLTVV.

The V gene is TRBV30, the J gene TRBJ2-7; D call uncertain. Germline assignment: CDR1 GTSNPN and CDR2 SVGIG (reference sequence). The V end lost 2 bases, the J end lost 1 base, and 9 bases lay between the germline ends. This CDR3 comprises 13 residues. Written as DNA, the CDR3 is TGTGCCTGGAGTTGGGCCAGTTCCTACGAGCAGTACTTC. Translation gives CAWSWASSYEQYF.

The chain joins TRBV7-9 to TRBJ1-5; TRBD1 agrees at 7 bases. With V trimmed by 7 bases and J by 5 bases, 5 bases remained unmatched. Germline V gene sequence: CDR1 SEHNR, CDR2 FQNEAQ (reference sequence). The CDR3 runs to 13 residues. In DNA form, the CDR3 reads TGTGCCAGCACCATAACAGGGGATCAGCCCCAGCATTTT. Protein: CASTITGDQPQHF.

The chain couples TRBV4-3 to TRBJ1-1; tentatively, D is TRBD1 (5 bases). The CDR3 runs 14 residues. The germline V gene has CDR1 LGHNA and CDR2 YSLEER. Trimming stripped 0 bases from V and 3 bases from J, with 8 bases between. The chain's CDR3 is CASSQEGADTEAFF. The CDR3 bases are TGCGCCAGCAGCCAAGAAGGGGCAGACACTGAAGCTTTCTTT.

V gene TRBV4-1 combines with J gene TRBJ2-5; D remains ambiguous. Germline V lookup: CDR1 MGHRA, CDR2 YSYEKL. The CDR3 has 15 amino acids. V lost 1 base and J 7 bases, leaving 16 bases between the germline ends. The CDR3 bases are TGCGCCAGCAGCCAAGCCGGCCAGGCTTACAGGACCCAGTACTTC. Translating gives CASSQAGQAYRTQYF.

The chain joins TRBV30 to TRBJ1-1, with a tentative D call TRBD1 (5 bases). The length of the CDR3 is 12 residues. Per germline, CDR1 GTSNPN and CDR2 SVGIG (reference sequence). Trimming took off 0 bases at V and 10 bases at J, with 12 bases between the two ends. The CDR3 reads CAWSVPGLLAFF. As DNA, the CDR3 is TGTGCCTGGAGTGTCCCGGGACTTCTAGCTTTCTTT.

The chain joins TRBV25-1 to TRBJ1-2; weak D call: TRBD1 (6 bases). The CDR3 consists of 14 residues. The germline gives CDR1 MGHDK, CDR2 SYGVNS. V lost 0 bases and J 8 bases, leaving 13 bases between the germline ends. The CDR3 loop reads CASSEYWTVGGYTF. In DNA form, the CDR3 reads TGTGCCAGCAGTGAATATTGGACAGTGGGGGGCTACACCTTC.

The sample holds one count of this clone. V gene TRBV7-2 combines with J gene TRBJ2-7, with TRBD2 matching 13 bases. J lost 7 bases, V lost 5 bases, and 17 bases had no gene match. Germline V lookup: CDR1 SGHTA, CDR2 FQGNSA. CDR3 length: 18 amino acids. The CDR3 sequence: CASSHKVTSGGPWFEQYF. In nucleotides, the CDR3 is TGTGCCAGCAGCCATAAGGTGACTAGCGGGGGGCCATGGTTTGAGCAGTACTTC.

The chain carries TRBV19 and TRBJ1-5; D may be TRBD1 (6 bases). The CDR3 length is 14 residues. V lost 7 bases, J lost 7 bases, and 17 bases lay in between. Looked up from germline, CDR1 is LNHDA and CDR2 is SQIVND (reference sequence). The CDR3 here is CASTPRGAGQPQHF. CDR3 nucleotide sequence: TGTGCCAGTACCCCCCGGGGGGCCGGGCAGCCCCAGCATTTT.

The chain employs TRBV27 and TRBJ1-5; 12 bases are a match to TRBD1. Unmatched junction bases numbered 6, after V lost 3 bases and J lost 6 bases. Germline CDR1 reads MNHEY; CDR2 reads SMNVEV (reference sequence). The CDR3 loop spans 16 amino acids. The CDR3 protein is CASSFKGQGAGQPQHF. In DNA, the CDR3 is TGTGCCAGCAGTTTTAAGGGACAGGGGGCGGGTCAGCCCCAGCATTTT.

This sequence joins TRBV11-2 and TRBJ1-1; possible D gene TRBD1, 5 bases. The V gene lost 4 bases and the J gene lost 0 bases, with 15 bases spanning the gap. Germline V gene sequence: CDR1 SGHAT, CDR2 FQNNGV. The length of the CDR3 is 16 residues. The CDR3 nucleotides are TGTGCCAGCAGCTGGGAGGGGTGGTCTATGAACACTGAAGCTTTCTTT. As protein: CASSWEGWSMNTEAFF.

The chain carries TRBV23-1 and TRBJ2-7; possibly TRBD2 for D (5 bases). TRBV23-1 has ORF status, its function being uncertain. There are 13 residues in the CDR3. Trimming took 3 bases from V and 9 from J, leaving 15 bases between them. The CDR3 DNA sequence: TGCGCCAGCAGTCACCCCGCCCCCAGCGGGCAGTACTTC. The encoded protein is CASSHPAPSGQYF.

This chain links TRBV28 with TRBJ2-7, with D possibly TRBD1 on 6 matching bases. Germline V gene data show CDR1 as MDHEN and CDR2 as SYDVKM. The CDR3 extends over 16 amino acids. V was shortened by 6 bases and J by 3 bases, with 21 bases between the two germline ends. The CDR3 DNA follows: TGTGCCAGCAGAGGGTCCGAACCGGGACAATTCTACGAGCAGTACTTC. It specifies CASRGSEPGQFYEQYF.

V is TRBV5-1 and J is TRBJ2-1, with TRBD2 matching over 7 bases. V dropped 0 bases and J dropped 0; count of bases not matched to a gene: 9. This CDR3 has 18 amino acids. The V gene's germline CDR1 is SGHRS and CDR2 YFSETQ. CDR3 in DNA: TGCGCCAGCAGCTTGGCCGTCGGGAGACTAGCCTCCTACAATGAGCAGTTCTTC. It encodes CASSLAVGRLASYNEQFF.

The chain uses TRBV6-6 and TRBJ1-6; D possibly corresponds to TRBD1 (6 bases). The V gene lost 4 bases and the J gene lost 6 bases, with 13 bases spanning the gap. Germline loops: CDR1 MNHNY, CDR2 SVGAGI (reference sequence). The CDR3 covers 15 residues. DNA for the CDR3: TGTGCCAGCAGTTTCAAGGGGGTCTCTAATTCACCCCTCCACTTT. Amino acid sequence: CASSFKGVSNSPLHF.

The count of this clone is one. Here the CDR3 DNA reads TGTGCCAGCTCACCATTGGGGCGGGGGGTCTACAATGAGCAGTTCTTC. Its translation is CASSPLGRGVYNEQFF. The gene calls are TRBV18 and TRBJ2-1; TRBD2 aligns across 8 bases. Germline assignment: CDR1 KGHSH and CDR2 LQKENI. CDR3 length equals 16 residues. V gave up 2 bases and J gave up 3 bases; unmatched junction bases: 6.

Details on this clone: One end of the junction is discordant with germline, which a read error may explain. The chain recombines TRBV7-2 with TRBJ2-7; D gene ambiguous. This CDR3 has 8 amino acids. Germline V gene lookup returns CDR1 SGHTA and CDR2 FQGNSA. DNA for the CDR3: TGTGCCAGCAGCCCCGGGCGCTTC. Protein: CASSPGRF.

Here the CDR3 DNA reads TGCGCCAGCAGCCAAGAGTGGGGTGGCCGATATAGCAATCAGCCCCAGCATTTT. It translates to CASSQEWGGRYSNQPQHF. This sequence joins TRBV4-3 and TRBJ1-5; no clear D. CDR3 length: 18 amino acids. The V gene's germline CDR1 is LGHNA and CDR2 YSLEER. Trimming took 0 bases from V and 0 from J, leaving 15 bases between them.

The rearrangement uses TRBV19 and TRBJ2-7; TRBD1 agrees at 7 bases. The V gene end was trimmed by 6 bases and the J gene end by 7 bases; junction bases not matched to a gene: 9. This CDR3 has 13 amino acids. The germline V gene encodes CDR1 LNHDA and CDR2 SQIVND (reference sequence). Here the CDR3 reads CASSPGGVQEQYF. The DNA for the CDR3 is TGTGCCAGTAGCCCAGGGGGAGTGCAAGAGCAGTACTTC.

This chain joins TRBV5-1 and TRBJ2-1, with a tentative D call TRBD2 (5 bases). Germline-derived CDR1 and CDR2 are SGHRS and YFSETQ. Trimming removed 2 bases at V and 4 bases at J, with 13 bases between. The CDR3 runs to 15 residues. CDR3 in DNA: TGCGCCAGCAGCTTTAGAGGGTTTCGGTACAATGAGCAGTTCTTC. Translated: CASSFRGFRYNEQFF.